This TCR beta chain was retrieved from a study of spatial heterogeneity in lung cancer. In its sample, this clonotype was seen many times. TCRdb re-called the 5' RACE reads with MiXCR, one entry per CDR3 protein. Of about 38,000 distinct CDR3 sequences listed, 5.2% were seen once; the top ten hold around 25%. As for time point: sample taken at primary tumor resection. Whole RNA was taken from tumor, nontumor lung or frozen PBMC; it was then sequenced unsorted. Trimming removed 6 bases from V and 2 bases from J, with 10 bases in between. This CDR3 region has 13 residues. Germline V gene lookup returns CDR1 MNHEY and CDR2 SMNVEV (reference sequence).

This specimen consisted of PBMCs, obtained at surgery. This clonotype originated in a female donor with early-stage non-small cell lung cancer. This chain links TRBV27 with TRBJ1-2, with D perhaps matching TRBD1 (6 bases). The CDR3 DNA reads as TGTGCCAGCAGAGAAGGGGGGAACTATGGCTACACCTTC. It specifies CASREGGNYGYTF.